This T cell receptor beta chain was captured by sequencing in a study of CD8 T cells in Susac syndrome. A quantity of about 0.5 to 1 ug RNA underwent reverse transcription using random hexamers. The method of amplification for TCR beta CDR3 was immunoSEQ multiplex PCR, covering 54 Vbeta and 13 Jbeta. TCRdb processed the immunoSEQ multiplex PCR reads anew with MiXCR; each CDR3 protein has one entry. Of some 170,000 distinct CDR3 sequences in the sample, about 94% were seen once. V gave up 6 bases and J gave up 0 bases, with 9 bases separating them. The germline V gene has CDR1 LNHNV and CDR2 YYDKDF (reference sequence). CDR3 length: 13 amino acids. Healthy donors were controls matched for age and sex.

The specimen sequenced was CD4+ T cells from PBMCs. The chain carries TRBV15 and TRBJ2-7; D is ambiguous. The TCR was taken from a human donor in good health. CDR3 nucleotide sequence: TGTGCCACCAGAGCCCGGTTCTCCTACGAGCAGTACTTC. Translated, it gives CATRARFSYEQYF.